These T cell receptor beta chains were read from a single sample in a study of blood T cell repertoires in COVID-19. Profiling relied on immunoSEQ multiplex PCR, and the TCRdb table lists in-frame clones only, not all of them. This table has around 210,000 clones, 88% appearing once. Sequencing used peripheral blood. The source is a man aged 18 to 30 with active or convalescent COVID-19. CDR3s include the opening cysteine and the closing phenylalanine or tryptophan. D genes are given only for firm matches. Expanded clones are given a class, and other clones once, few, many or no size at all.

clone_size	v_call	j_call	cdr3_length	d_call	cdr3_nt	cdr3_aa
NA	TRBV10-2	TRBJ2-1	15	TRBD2	TGCGCCAGCAGTGAGCTAGCGGGAGTGCAAGGTGAGCAGTTCTTC	CASSELAGVQGEQFF
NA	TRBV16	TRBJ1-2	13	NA	TGTGCCAGCAGCCAATCGACATCCCAGGGCTACACCTTC	CASSQSTSQGYTF
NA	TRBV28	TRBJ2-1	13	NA	TGTGCCAGCAGAGAGGACTATCTTCAGGAGCAGTTCTTC	CASREDYLQEQFF
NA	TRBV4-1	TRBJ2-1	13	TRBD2	TGCGCCAGCAGCCATAGCGGGAGACATGAGCAGTTCTTC	CASSHSGRHEQFF
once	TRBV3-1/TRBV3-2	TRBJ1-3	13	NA	TGTGCCGCGGGCAGCTTATCTGGAAACACCATATATTTT	CAAGSLSGNTIYF
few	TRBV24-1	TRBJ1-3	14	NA	TGTGCCACCAGTGACGCCGGGAAGGGAAACACCATATATTTT	CATSDAGKGNTIYF
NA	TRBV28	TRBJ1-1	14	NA	TGTGCCAGCAGTTTATTTGGGGGCGGCACTGAAGCTTTCTTT	CASSLFGGGTEAFF
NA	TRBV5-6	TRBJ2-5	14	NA	TGTGCCAGCAGCTTATTTCCCAGACAAGAGACCCAGTACTTC	CASSLFPRQETQYF
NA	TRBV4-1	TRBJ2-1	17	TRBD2	TGCGCCAGCAGCCAAGATCCCAGCGGGGCCTCCTACAATGAGCAGTTCTTC	CASSQDPSGASYNEQFF
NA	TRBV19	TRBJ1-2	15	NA	TGTGCCAGTAGTACAGGACAGTTTTTCTCCTATGGCTACACCTTC	CASSTGQFFSYGYTF
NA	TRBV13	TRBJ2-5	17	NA	TGTGCCAGCAGCTTACAGTCGTGGGGGCTCCCCCAAGAGACCCAGTACTTC	CASSLQSWGLPQETQYF
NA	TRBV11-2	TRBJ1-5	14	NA	TGTGCCAGCAGCACGGGGGGCGGTGATCGGACCCAGCATTTT	CASSTGGGDRTQHF
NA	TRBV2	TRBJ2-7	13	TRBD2	TGTGCCAGCAGTGCAGCGGGAGTGAACGAGCAGTACTTC	CASSAAGVNEQYF
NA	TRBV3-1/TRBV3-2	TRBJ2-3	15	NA	TGTGCCAGCAGCCAAGTTGGTAGCGGAACAGATACGCAGTATTTT	CASSQVGSGTDTQYF
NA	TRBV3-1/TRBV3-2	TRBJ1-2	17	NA	TGTGCCAGCAGCCAAGCCACAGGGTCGAAGGGATTTGGTGGCTACACCTTC	CASSQATGSKGFGGYTF
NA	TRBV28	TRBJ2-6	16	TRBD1	TGTGCCACCCAGGGGGCCCTTAGCTCTGGGGCCAACGTCCTGACTTTC	CATQGALSSGANVLTF
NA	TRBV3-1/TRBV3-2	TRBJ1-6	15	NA	TGTGCCAGCAGCCCGGTGAGCTCCTATAATTCACCCCTCCACTTT	CASSPVSSYNSPLHF
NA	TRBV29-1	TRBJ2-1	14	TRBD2	TGCAGCGTAGTAACTAGCGGGAGAAACAATGAGCAGTTCTTC	CSVVTSGRNNEQFF
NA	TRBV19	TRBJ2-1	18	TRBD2	TGTGCCAGTAGCTCCGGGACTAGCGGAGGGGGCTCCTACAATGAGCAGTTCTTC	CASSSGTSGGGSYNEQFF
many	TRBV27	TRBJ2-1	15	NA	TGTGCCAGCAGTTTATACGCGGGCGGAGGCAATGAGCAGTTCTTC	CASSLYAGGGNEQFF
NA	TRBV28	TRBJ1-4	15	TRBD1	TGTGCCAGCAGTTTCCTCGGACAGGGTAGGGAAAAACTGTTTTTT	CASSFLGQGREKLFF
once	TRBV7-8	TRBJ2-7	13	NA	TGTGCCAGCAGCTTATGGGGGGTGTACGAGCAGTACTTC	CASSLWGVYEQYF
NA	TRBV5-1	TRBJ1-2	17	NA	TGCGCCAGCAGCTTGTTCGGTTCCGAACGCGTAGACTATGGCTACACCTTC	CASSLFGSERVDYGYTF
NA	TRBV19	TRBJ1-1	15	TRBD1	TGTGCCAGTAGATCCGACAGGGGTAAGAACACTGAAGCTTTCTTT	CASRSDRGKNTEAFF
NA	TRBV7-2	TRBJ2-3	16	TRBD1	TGTGCCAGCAGCCTCGAGGGGACAGGGACCCCCCGTCCGCAGTATTTT	CASSLEGTGTPRPQYF
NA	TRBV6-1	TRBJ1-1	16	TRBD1	TGTGCCAGCAGTGAACAGGGGGCGCTTATGAACACTGAAGCTTTCTTT	CASSEQGALMNTEAFF
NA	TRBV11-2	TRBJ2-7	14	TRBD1	TGTGCCAGCAGCTACAGGGGAGTGTCGTACGAGCAGTACTTC	CASSYRGVSYEQYF
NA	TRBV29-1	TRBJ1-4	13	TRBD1	TGCAGCGTCGGACAGGGCGTCGGCGAAAAACTGTTTTTT	CSVGQGVGEKLFF
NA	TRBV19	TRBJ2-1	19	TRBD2	TGTGCCAGTAGTATAGACTCCACGAAGACTAGCGGGAGTTACAATGAGCAGTTCTTC	CASSIDSTKTSGSYNEQFF
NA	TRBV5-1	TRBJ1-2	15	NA	TGCGCCAGCAGCTTGGCCGCGGTAACTAACTATGGCTACACCTTC	CASSLAAVTNYGYTF
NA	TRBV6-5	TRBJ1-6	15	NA	TGTGCCAGCAGGCCGCACGGGACACGCAATTCACCCCTCCACTTT	CASRPHGTRNSPLHF
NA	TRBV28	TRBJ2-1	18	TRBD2	TGTGCCAGCAGTCCCATGACTGGTAGCGGGAGCTCCTACAATGAGCAGTTCTTC	CASSPMTGSGSSYNEQFF
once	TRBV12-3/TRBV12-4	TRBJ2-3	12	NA	TGTGCCAGCAGCTCCAGCACAGATACGCAGTATTTT	CASSSSTDTQYF
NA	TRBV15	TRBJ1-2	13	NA	TGTGCCACCAGCAGAGATTGGGCAGGCGGCTACACCTTC	CATSRDWAGGYTF
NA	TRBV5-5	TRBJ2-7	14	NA	TGTGCCAGCAGCCCCTTTATTGGGGGCGACGAGCAGTACTTC	CASSPFIGGDEQYF
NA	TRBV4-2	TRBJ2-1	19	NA	TGTGCCAGCAGCCCCGTCCGGAGCGGTACATTAGATAGGTACAATGAGCAGTTCTTC	CASSPVRSGTLDRYNEQFF
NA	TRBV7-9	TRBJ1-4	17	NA	TGTGCCAGCAGCTTATTGGTTCTGAGAGCAACTAATGAAAAACTGTTTTTT	CASSLLVLRATNEKLFF
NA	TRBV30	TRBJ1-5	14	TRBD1	TGTGCCTGGGGGGGGACAGGGGGCAATCAGCCCCAGCATTTT	CAWGGTGGNQPQHF
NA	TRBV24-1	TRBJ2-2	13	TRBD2	TGTGCCACCAGGCGGGAGGCCGCCGGGGAGCTGTTTTTT	CATRREAAGELFF
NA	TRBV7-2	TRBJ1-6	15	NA	TGTGCCAGCAGCTTAATAAGGCAGGTGAATTCACCCCTCCACTTT	CASSLIRQVNSPLHF
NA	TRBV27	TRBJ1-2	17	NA	TGTGCCAGCAGTTTCATCGGTCCCGGAGGACCTAACTATGGCTACACCTTC	CASSFIGPGGPNYGYTF
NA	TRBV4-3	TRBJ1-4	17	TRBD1	TGCGCCAGCAGCCAAGCCGGCGCCGGGACAGGGGACACAAAACTGTTTTTT	CASSQAGAGTGDTKLFF
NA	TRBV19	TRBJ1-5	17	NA	TGTGCCAGTAGTACCCTTACTTCCTCGACAGCACTCCGGCCCCAGCATTTT	CASSTLTSSTALRPQHF
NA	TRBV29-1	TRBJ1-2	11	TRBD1	TGCAGCGTTGGACAGGGTGGTGGCTACACCTTC	CSVGQGGGYTF
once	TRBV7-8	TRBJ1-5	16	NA	TGTGCCAGCAGCTTAGCTAGGGGCAGGGTGACGCAGCCCCAGCATTTT	CASSLARGRVTQPQHF
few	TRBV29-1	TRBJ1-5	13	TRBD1	TGCAGCGTTGTCTCAGGGGGCACTCAGCCCCAGCATTTT	CSVVSGGTQPQHF
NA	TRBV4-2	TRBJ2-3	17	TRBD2	TGTGCCAGCAGCCAAGAGCTAGCGGGAGGGGTCACAGATACGCAGTATTTT	CASSQELAGGVTDTQYF
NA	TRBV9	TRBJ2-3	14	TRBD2	TGTGCCAGCAGCATTAGCGGGGTCACAGATACGCAGTATTTT	CASSISGVTDTQYF
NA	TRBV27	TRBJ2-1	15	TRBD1	TGTGCCAGCAGTCCGGACAGGGGACTACACAATGAGCAGTTCTTC	CASSPDRGLHNEQFF
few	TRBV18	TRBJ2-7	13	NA	TGTGCCAGCTCACCGGACAGACCCTCCGGGAAGTACTTC	CASSPDRPSGKYF
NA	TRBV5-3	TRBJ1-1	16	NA	TGTGCCAGAAGCTCAATCGCAGGGTTAATGAACACTGAAGCTTTCTTT	CARSSIAGLMNTEAFF
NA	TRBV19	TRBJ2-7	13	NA	TGTGCCAGTAGTTTTACTAGCTCCTACGAGCAGTACTTC	CASSFTSSYEQYF
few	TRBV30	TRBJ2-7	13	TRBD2	TGTGCCTGGAGTGTATTCGGGGGGTACGAGCAGTACTTC	CAWSVFGGYEQYF
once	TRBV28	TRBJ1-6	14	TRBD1	TGTGCCAGCAGTCGCACAGGGGGCGGTTCACCCCTCCACTTT	CASSRTGGGSPLHF
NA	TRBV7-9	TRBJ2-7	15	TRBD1	TGTGCCAGCAGCTCAAGGGACAGGGGGCTAGGCGAGCAGTACTTC	CASSSRDRGLGEQYF
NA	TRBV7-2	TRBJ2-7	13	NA	TGTGCCAGCAGTCCGCCGGGTTTCTACGAGCAGTACTTC	CASSPPGFYEQYF
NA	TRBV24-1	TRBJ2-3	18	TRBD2	TGTGCCACCAGTGATCCTGGCGGACTAGCGGGGAGCACAGATACGCAGTATTTT	CATSDPGGLAGSTDTQYF
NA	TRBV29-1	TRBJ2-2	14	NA	TGCAGCGCCCAACCGGGATCCGACACCGGGGAGCTGTTTTTT	CSAQPGSDTGELFF
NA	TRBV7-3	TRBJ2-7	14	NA	TGTGCCAGCGCTACCTCGCGGGATTCCTACGAGCAGTACTTC	CASATSRDSYEQYF